This entry lists 22 T cell receptor beta chains sequenced from one sample in a study of T-cell reconstitution after alpha-beta-depleted transplantation in children. Preparation of the TCRbeta library was carried out with unique molecular identifiers. TCRdb recomputed calls from the PCR reads with MiXCR, one row per CDR3 protein. The data contain 380,000 or so distinct CDR3 sequences, about an eighth of them singletons. This material consisted of PBMCs, taken from the stem cell graft. Receptors were obtained from a human donor who donated a stem cell graft to a child with Fanconi anemia.

The rearrangement joins TRBV5-8 to TRBJ2-7, with D hard to call. The CDR3 has 12 residues. V lost 3 bases and J 4 bases, leaving 8 bases between the germline ends. In germline, CDR1 is SGHTS, CDR2 YDEGEE. The CDR3 sequence is CASSSYTYEQYF. The CDR3 bases are TGTGCCAGCAGCTCCTACACTTACGAGCAGTACTTC.

The genes are TRBV6-2 or TRBV6-3 and TRBJ2-3; tentatively, D is TRBD2 (6 bases). The CDR3 is 14 residues long. Germline V gene sequence: CDR1 MNHEY, CDR2 SVGEGT. V lost 6 bases and J lost 1, with 11 bases in between. In DNA form, the CDR3 reads TGTGCCAGCAGGCAAGCGGGTCGCACAGATACGCAGTATTTT. Translation: CASRQAGRTDTQYF.

This clonotype occurred many times. The chain joins TRBV18 to TRBJ2-3; 7 nucleotides line up with TRBD1. V trimming: 2 bases; J trimming: 3 bases; junction bases outside the gene matches: 2. Per germline, CDR1 KGHSH and CDR2 LQKENI. This CDR3 region has 14 residues. The chain's CDR3 is CASSPGQATDTQYF. The CDR3 nucleotides read TGTGCCAGCTCACCAGGACAGGCGACAGATACGCAGTATTTT.

This clonotype appeared many times. J is TRBJ2-3 and V is TRBV5-1; 11 bases are shared with TRBD2. Germline assignment: CDR1 SGHRS and CDR2 YFSETQ. The CDR3 extends over 17 amino acids. J lost 2 bases, V lost 4 bases, and 9 bases had no gene match. The chain's CDR3 is CASSQYLLAGATDTQYF. Here the CDR3 DNA reads TGCGCCAGCAGCCAATACCTACTAGCGGGGGCCACAGATACGCAGTATTTT.

V is TRBV7-2 and J is TRBJ1-1; D might be TRBD1 (5 bases). This CDR3 has 12 amino acids. Trimming shortened V by 5 bases and J by 11 bases, and 15 bases separated the two germline ends. The germline CDR1 and CDR2 sequences are SGHTA and FQGNSA. CDR3: CASSRVPGRAFF. The CDR3, as DNA: TGTGCCAGCAGCCGAGTGCCAGGGCGGGCTTTCTTT.

This clonotype was observed at least ten times. The CDR3 sequence: CASSRDRGETQYF. The CDR3 coding sequence is TGTGCCAGCAGCCGCGACAGGGGAGAGACCCAGTACTTC. The chain uses TRBV12-3 or TRBV12-4 and TRBJ2-5; 8 bases are shared with TRBD1. V gave up 6 bases and J gave up 4 bases; unmatched junction bases: 4. This CDR3 has 13 amino acids.

The chain joins TRBV30 to TRBJ2-7; TRBD1 matches at 9 bases. CDR1 is GTSNPN and CDR2 is SVGIG in the germline V gene (reference sequence). Trimming took 4 bases from V and 5 from J; bases not matched to a gene: 6. There are 13 residues in the CDR3. CDR3 nucleotide sequence: TGTGCCTGGACGCCGGGACAGGGAAACGAGCAGTACTTC. Translated: CAWTPGQGNEQYF. The variable domain in full, completed from reference TRBV30 and TRBJ2-7, reads SQTIHQWPATLVQPVGSPLSLECTVEGTSNPNLYWYRQAAGRGLQLLFYSVGIGQISSEVPQNLSASRPQDRQFILSSKKLLLSDSGFYLCAWTPGQGNEQYFGPGTRLTVT.

This clonotype came up many times. The rearrangement joins TRBV7-6 to TRBJ2-1; D is undetermined. Germline V lookup: CDR1 SGHVS, CDR2 FNYEAQ. CDR3 length: 13 residues. V lost 2 bases and J lost 5, with 7 bases in between. The chain's CDR3 is CASSLRRDNEQFF. In nucleotides, the CDR3 is TGTGCCAGCAGCTTACGAAGAGACAATGAGCAGTTCTTC.

At least ten counts were recorded for this clonotype. The rearrangement joins TRBV24-1 to TRBJ2-3; 7 positions agree with TRBD2. In germline, CDR1 is KGHDR, CDR2 SFDVKD. CDR3 size: 15 residues. The junction had 2 bases not matched to a gene; V was cut back by 3 bases and J by 0 bases. This CDR3 reads CATSDATSSTDTQYF. The CDR3 region has the DNA TGTGCCACCAGTGATGCGACTAGCAGCACAGATACGCAGTATTTT.

This chain connects TRBV7-9 to TRBJ1-1; no reliable D call. With 2 bases removed from V and 0 bases from J, the gap between germline ends came to 7 bases. The germline CDR1 and CDR2 sequences are SEHNR and FQNEAQ (reference sequence). The length of the CDR3 is 14 residues. CDR3 sequence: CASSLTQMNTEAFF. As DNA, the CDR3 is TGTGCCAGCAGCTTAACTCAGATGAACACTGAAGCTTTCTTT.

With regard to this clonotype: The germline gene is not matched at one end of the junction; a read error may be the cause. This chain uses TRBV5-1 with TRBJ2-3; D perhaps matches TRBD1 (5 bases). This CDR3 comprises 13 residues. The germline V gene has CDR1 SGHRS and CDR2 YFSETQ. The CDR3 bases are TGCGCCAGCCTGGAACCGGGCACAGGTACGCAGTATTTT. Its protein is CASLEPGTGTQYF.

This clonotype was seen a handful of times. The V and J genes are TRBV28 and TRBJ2-2; TRBD2 might be the D (6 bases). Between the trimmed V and J ends, which lost 6 bases and 6 bases, there was a span of 11 bases. This CDR3 has 13 residues. Germline CDR1 reads MDHEN; CDR2 reads SYDVKM. The DNA of the CDR3 is TGTGCCAGCAGACGAACTAGCCCCGGGGAGCTGTTTTTT. Translated: CASRRTSPGELFF.

At least ten counts were recorded for this clonotype. This chain links TRBV5-1 with TRBJ1-1; D ambiguous. The germline V gene encodes CDR1 SGHRS and CDR2 YFSETQ. Trimming removed 2 bases at V and 4 bases at J, with 24 bases between. The CDR3 sequence is 18 residues long. The chain's CDR3 is CASSLSGRRAVQGTEAFF. For the CDR3, the DNA is TGCGCCAGCAGCTTATCCGGCCGACGGGCGGTGCAAGGCACTGAAGCTTTCTTT.

With respect to this clonotype: Possible read error: a much larger clone is one base away. The chain couples TRBV5-5 to TRBJ2-1; 7 positions agree with TRBD1. The V and J ends lost 4 bases and 8 bases, in that order; junction bases with no gene match: 9. This CDR3 has 14 residues. Per the germline V gene, CDR1 is SGHKS and CDR2 is YYEKEE (reference sequence). The CDR3 sequence is CASSLTGTGYEQFF. The CDR3 bases are TGTGCCAGCAGCCTGACAGGGACGGGCTATGAGCAGTTCTTC.

This sequence joins TRBV13 and TRBJ2-7; 10 bases map to TRBD2. V lost 5 bases, J lost 3 bases, and 10 bases stayed unmatched. CDR3 length: 16 residues. Looked up from germline, CDR1 is PRHDT and CDR2 is FYEKMQ (reference sequence). CDR3 residues: CASSPSGTSVHYEQYF. The CDR3 DNA reads as TGTGCCAGCAGCCCCTCCGGGACTAGCGTACACTACGAGCAGTACTTC.

In the case of this clonotype: In this CDR3 the conserved last residue, phenylalanine or tryptophan, is missing, so a read error is likely. The chain carries TRBV20-1 and TRBJ1-4; 8 bases match TRBD1. CDR3 size: 15 residues. Losses at the gene ends were 6 bases for V and 3 bases for J; bases not matched to a gene: 9. Germline V gene sequence: CDR1 DFQATT, CDR2 SNEGSKA (reference sequence). The CDR3 DNA sequence: TGCAGTGCCCCCGACAGGGGCGGACCTAATGAAAAACTGTTTTCT. It yields the protein CSAPDRGGPNEKLFS.

This clonotype showed up just a few times. The J gene is TRBJ1-4, the V gene TRBV12-3 or TRBV12-4; D is unclear. V dropped 3 bases and J dropped 4 bases, with 15 bases sitting between them. This CDR3 spans 16 amino acids. DNA for the CDR3: TGTGCCAGCAGTTTGGTGTCGGGGTTTGGTAATGAAAAACTGTTTTTT. Its translation is CASSLVSGFGNEKLFF.

V is TRBV10-3 and J is TRBJ1-1; 10 bases align to TRBD1. Germline CDR1 reads ENHRY; CDR2 reads SYGVKD. The CDR3 covers 16 residues. J gave up 6 bases and V 2 bases, and 9 bases lay outside the gene matches. The CDR3 loop reads CAISEPGQGPEAEAFF. The CDR3 nucleotides are TGTGCCATCAGTGAGCCGGGACAGGGGCCGGAGGCTGAAGCTTTCTTT.

This clonotype was seen repeatedly, ten times or more. The chain has TRBV4-3 and TRBJ2-1; D call uncertain. CDR1 and CDR2 from the germline V gene are LGHNA and YSLEER. The ends were cut back, 3 bases at V and 5 bases at J, with 11 bases in the middle. This CDR3 is built from 14 residues. Here the CDR3 reads CASSQRLDHNEQFF. CDR3 coding DNA: TGCGCCAGCAGCCAGCGGCTAGACCACAATGAGCAGTTCTTC.

J is TRBJ1-4 and V is TRBV12-3 or TRBV12-4; D gene ambiguous. The CDR3 spans 15 residues. The V end lost 7 bases, the J end lost 0 bases, and 12 bases lay between the germline ends. This CDR3 is CASKEQPATNEKLFF. CDR3 nucleotide sequence: TGTGCCAGCAAGGAACAGCCTGCAACTAATGAAAAACTGTTTTTT.

There are a few counts of this clonotype. The conserved final phenylalanine or tryptophan is absent from the CDR3, which likely points to a read error. The limits of the CDR3 on the DNA are not certain, so only TCRdb's listed CDR3 is given. The chain joins TRBV12-3 or TRBV12-4 to TRBJ1-3; TRBD1, as called in the table, went unchecked against the DNA. A total of 13 residues make up the CDR3, ends included. The CDR3 sequence: CASSLVSSFPPSI.

This clonotype was seen at least ten times. The chain carries TRBV7-8 and TRBJ1-1; no clear D. This CDR3 comprises 13 residues. Germline CDR1 reads SGHVS; CDR2 reads FQNEAQ. V was cut by 5 bases and J by 0 bases, with 7 bases left in between. CDR3 sequence (DNA): TGTGCCAGCAGCGGGGAGATGAACACTGAAGCTTTCTTT. Translating it yields CASSGEMNTEAFF.